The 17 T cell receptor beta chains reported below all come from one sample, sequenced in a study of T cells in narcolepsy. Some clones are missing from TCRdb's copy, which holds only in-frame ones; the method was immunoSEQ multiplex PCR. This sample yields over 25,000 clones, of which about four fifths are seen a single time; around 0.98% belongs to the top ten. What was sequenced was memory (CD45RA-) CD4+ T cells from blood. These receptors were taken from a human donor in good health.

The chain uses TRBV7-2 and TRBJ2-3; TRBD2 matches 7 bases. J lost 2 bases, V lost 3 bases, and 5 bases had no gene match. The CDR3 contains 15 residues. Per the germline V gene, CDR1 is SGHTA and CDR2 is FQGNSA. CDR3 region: CASSLGGGYTDTQYF. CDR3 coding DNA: TGTGCCAGCAGCTTGGGCGGGGGTTACACAGATACGCAGTATTTT. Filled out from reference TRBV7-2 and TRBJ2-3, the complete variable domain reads GAGVSQSPSNKVTEKGKDVELRCDPISGHTALYWYRQSLGQGLEFLIYFQGNSAPDKSGLPSDRFSAERTGGSVSTLTIQRTQQEDSAVYLCASSLGGGYTDTQYFGPGTRLTVL.

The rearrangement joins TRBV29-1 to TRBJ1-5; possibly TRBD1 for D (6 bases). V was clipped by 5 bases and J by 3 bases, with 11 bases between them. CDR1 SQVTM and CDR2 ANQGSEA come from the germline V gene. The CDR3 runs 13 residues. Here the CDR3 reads CSVSTGPNQPQHF. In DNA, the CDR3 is TGCAGCGTTTCAACAGGGCCCAATCAGCCCCAGCATTTT.

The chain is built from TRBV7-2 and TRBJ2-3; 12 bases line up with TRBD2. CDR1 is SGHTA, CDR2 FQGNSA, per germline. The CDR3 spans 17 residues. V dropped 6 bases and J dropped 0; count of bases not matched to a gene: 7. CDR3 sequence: CASRYPGLAGSTDTQYF. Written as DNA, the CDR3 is TGTGCCAGCAGGTATCCCGGACTAGCGGGGAGCACAGATACGCAGTATTTT. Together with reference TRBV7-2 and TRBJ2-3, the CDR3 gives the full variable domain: GAGVSQSPSNKVTEKGKDVELRCDPISGHTALYWYRQSLGQGLEFLIYFQGNSAPDKSGLPSDRFSAERTGGSVSTLTIQRTQQEDSAVYLCASRYPGLAGSTDTQYFGPGTRLTVL.

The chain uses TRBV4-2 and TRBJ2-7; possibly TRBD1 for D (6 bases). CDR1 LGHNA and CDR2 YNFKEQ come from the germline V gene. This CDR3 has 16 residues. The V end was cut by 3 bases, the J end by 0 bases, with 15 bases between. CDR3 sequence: CASSQEIGGNSYEQYF. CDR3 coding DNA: TGTGCCAGCAGCCAGGAAATAGGGGGAAACTCCTACGAGCAGTACTTC.

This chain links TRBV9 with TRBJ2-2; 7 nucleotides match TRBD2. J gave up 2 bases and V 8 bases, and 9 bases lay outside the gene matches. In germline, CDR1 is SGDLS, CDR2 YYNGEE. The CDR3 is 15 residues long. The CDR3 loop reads CASGSAGLNTGELFF. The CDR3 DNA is TGTGCCAGTGGATCAGCGGGACTCAACACCGGGGAGCTGTTTTTT.

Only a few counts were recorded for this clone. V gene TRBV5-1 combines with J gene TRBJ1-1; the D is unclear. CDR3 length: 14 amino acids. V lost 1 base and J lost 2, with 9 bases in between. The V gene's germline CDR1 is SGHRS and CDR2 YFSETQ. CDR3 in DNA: TGCGCCAGCAGCTTGTCTTCTGCAAACACTGAAGCTTTCTTT. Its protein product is CASSLSSANTEAFF.

CDR3: CASSLLGGPDTQYF. CDR3 coding DNA: TGTGCCAGCAGCTTATTAGGAGGGCCAGATACGCAGTATTTT. The chain employs TRBV7-2 and TRBJ2-3, with a tentative D call TRBD2 (6 bases). The CDR3 is 14 residues long. Germline CDR1 reads SGHTA; CDR2 reads FQGNSA. The V gene lost 2 bases and the J gene lost 4 bases, with 10 bases spanning the gap.

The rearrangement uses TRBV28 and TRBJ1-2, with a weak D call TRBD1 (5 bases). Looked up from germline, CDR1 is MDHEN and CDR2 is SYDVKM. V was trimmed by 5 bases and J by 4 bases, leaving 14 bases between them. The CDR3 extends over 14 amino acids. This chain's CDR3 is CASSPSRETYGYTF. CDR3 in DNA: TGTGCCAGCAGTCCCAGCAGGGAAACCTATGGCTACACCTTC.

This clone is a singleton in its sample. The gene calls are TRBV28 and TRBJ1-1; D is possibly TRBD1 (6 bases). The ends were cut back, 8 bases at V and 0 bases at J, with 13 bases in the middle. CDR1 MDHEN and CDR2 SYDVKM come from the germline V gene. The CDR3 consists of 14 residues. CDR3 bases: TGTGCCAGCGCCCCAGGGGCCATGAACACTGAAGCTTTCTTT. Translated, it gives CASAPGAMNTEAFF.

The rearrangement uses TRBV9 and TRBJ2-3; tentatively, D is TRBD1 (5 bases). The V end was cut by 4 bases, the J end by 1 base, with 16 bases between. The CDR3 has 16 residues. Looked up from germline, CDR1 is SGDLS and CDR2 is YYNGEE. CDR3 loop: CASSPVGQLGTDTQYF. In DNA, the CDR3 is TGTGCCAGCAGCCCGGTGGGGCAGTTGGGCACAGATACGCAGTATTTT. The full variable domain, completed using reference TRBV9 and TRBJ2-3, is DSGVTQTPKHLITATGQRVTLRCSPRSGDLSVYWYQQSLDQGLQFLIQYYNGEERAKGNILERFSAQQFPDLHSELNLSSLELGDSALYFCASSPVGQLGTDTQYFGPGTRLTVL.

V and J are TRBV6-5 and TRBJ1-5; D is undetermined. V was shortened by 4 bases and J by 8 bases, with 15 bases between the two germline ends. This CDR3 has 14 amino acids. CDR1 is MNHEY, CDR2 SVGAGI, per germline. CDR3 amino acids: CASSLTLTGKPQHF. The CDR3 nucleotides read TGTGCCAGCAGTTTGACACTGACCGGCAAGCCCCAGCATTTT.

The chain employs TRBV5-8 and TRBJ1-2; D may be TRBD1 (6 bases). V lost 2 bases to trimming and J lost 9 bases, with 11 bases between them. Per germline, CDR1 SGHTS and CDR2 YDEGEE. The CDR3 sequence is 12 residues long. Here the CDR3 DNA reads TGTGCCAGCAGCTTAAGACAGGTCAGCTACACCTTC. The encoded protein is CASSLRQVSYTF.

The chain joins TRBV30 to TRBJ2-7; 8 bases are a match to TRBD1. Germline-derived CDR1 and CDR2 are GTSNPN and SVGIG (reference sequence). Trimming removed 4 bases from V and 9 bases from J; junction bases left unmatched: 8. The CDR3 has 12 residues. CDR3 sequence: CAWTVGQGGQYF. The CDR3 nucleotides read TGTGCCTGGACTGTCGGACAGGGAGGGCAGTACTTC.

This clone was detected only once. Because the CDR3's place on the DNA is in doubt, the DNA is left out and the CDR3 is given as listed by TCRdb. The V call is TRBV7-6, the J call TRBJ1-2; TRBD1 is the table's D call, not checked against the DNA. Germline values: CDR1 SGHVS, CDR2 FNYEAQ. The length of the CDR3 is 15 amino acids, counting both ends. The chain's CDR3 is CASSLVGQGSYGCTF.

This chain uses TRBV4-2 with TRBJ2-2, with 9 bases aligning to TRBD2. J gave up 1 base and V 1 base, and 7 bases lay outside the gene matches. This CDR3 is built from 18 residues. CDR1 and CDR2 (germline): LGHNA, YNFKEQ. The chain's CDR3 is CASSQAGGAGGNTGELFF. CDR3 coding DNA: TGTGCCAGCAGCCAAGCGGGGGGAGCGGGAGGGAACACCGGGGAGCTGTTTTTT.

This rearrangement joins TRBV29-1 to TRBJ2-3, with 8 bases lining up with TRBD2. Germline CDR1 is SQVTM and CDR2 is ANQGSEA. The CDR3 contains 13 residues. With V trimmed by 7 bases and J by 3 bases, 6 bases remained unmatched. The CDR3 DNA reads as TGCAGCGCTCGGGGGGGGAGAACAGATACGCAGTATTTT. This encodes CSARGGRTDTQYF.

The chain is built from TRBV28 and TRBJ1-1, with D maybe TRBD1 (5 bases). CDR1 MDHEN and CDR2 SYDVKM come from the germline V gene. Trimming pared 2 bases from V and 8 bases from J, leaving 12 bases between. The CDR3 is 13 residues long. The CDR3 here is CASSLSFAGEAFF. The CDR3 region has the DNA TGTGCCAGCAGTTTAAGTTTCGCAGGGGAAGCTTTCTTT.